This TCR beta chain comes out of a study of blood T cells in healthy people across ages. Whole-study results and caveats: Unknown donor CMV status possibly confounded expanded clonotype changes.

The CDR3 is 16 residues long. Germline V gene data show CDR1 as SGHDN and CDR2 as FVKESK. The ends were cut back, 1 base at V and 4 bases at J, with 13 bases in the middle. The use of a sample-barcoded 5' primer and a J-beta primer mix characterized a second PCR of 7 to 11 cycles. MiXCR was run by TCRdb on the 5' RACE reads, yielding one entry per CDR3 protein. The data hold fewer than 950,000 distinct CDR3 sequences, with about 37% observed a single time. On this clonotype itself: Its target is not known.

The V call is TRBV14, the J call TRBJ1-4, with unresolved D. The origin of this receptor is a man aged 18 to 30 in good health. Sequenced: blood. The CDR3 coding sequence is TGTGCCAGCAGCCAAGTGTGTTTGGAGATTAATGAAAAACTGTTTTTT. It specifies CASSQVCLEINEKLFF.